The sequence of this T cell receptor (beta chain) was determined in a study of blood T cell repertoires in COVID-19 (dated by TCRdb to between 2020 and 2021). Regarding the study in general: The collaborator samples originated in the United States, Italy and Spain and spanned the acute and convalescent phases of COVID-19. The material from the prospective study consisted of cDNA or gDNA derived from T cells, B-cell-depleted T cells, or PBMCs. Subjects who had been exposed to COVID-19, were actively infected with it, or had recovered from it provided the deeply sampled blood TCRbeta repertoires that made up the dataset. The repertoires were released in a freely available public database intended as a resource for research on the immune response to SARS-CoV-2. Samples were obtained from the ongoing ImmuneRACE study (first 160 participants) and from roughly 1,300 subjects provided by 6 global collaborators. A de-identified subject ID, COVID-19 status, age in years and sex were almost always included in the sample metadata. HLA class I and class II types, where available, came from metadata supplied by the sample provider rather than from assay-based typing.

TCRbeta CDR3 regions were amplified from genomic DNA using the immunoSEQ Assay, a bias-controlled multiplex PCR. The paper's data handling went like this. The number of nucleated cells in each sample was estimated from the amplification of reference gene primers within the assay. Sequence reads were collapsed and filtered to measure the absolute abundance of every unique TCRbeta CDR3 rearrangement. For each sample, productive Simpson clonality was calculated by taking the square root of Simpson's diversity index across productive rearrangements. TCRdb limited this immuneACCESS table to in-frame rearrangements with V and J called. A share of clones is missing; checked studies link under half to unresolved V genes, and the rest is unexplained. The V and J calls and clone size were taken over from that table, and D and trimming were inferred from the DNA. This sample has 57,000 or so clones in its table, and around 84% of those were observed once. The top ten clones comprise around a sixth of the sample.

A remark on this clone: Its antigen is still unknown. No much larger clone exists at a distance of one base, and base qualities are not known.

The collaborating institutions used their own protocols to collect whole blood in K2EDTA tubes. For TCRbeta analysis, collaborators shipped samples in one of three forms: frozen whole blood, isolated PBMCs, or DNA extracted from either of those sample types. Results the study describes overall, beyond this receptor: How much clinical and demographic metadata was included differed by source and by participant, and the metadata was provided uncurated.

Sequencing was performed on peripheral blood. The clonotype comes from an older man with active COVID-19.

The nucleotide sequence is TGCGCCAGCAGCTCTTCTCTGAATGAGCAGTTCTTC. The encoded protein is CASSSSLNEQFF. This sequence uses TRBV5-1 and TRBJ2-1, with no D gene named confidently. The trim is 3 bases for V and 7 bases for J, with a gap of 8 bases between the germline ends. CDR1 and CDR2, looked up from the germline V gene, are SGHRS and YFSETQ. Spanning cysteine to phenylalanine, the CDR3 consists of 12 amino acids. Only the CDR3 DNA stays, 36 bases, in frame from base 1. The CDR3, completed at both ends by the reference TRBV5-1 and TRBJ2-1 genes, gives the full variable domain KAGVTQTPRYLIKTRGQQVTLSCSPISGHRSVSWYQQTPGQGLQFLFEYFSETQRNKGNFPGRFSGRQFSNSRSEMNVSTLELGDSALYLCASSSSLNEQFFGPGTRLTVL.